Listed below are T cell receptor beta chains from one sample, sequenced in a study of blood T cell repertoires in COVID-19. Here immunoSEQ multiplex PCR was the method, and the copy in TCRdb shows in-frame clones only, minus some. Of some 150,000 clones in the sample, more than 75% were seen once. Sequencing was performed on peripheral blood. The source is a man aged 40-50 years with acute or convalescent COVID-19. Both conserved end residues are part of each CDR3.

TRBJ1-1	TRBV28	CASSPGTARTEAFF
TRBJ1-2	TRBV29-1	CSVDDRGGYTF
TRBJ1-1	TRBV12-3/TRBV12-4	CATARQGGTEAFF
TRBJ1-5	TRBV11-2	CASSESSQPQHF
TRBJ2-6	TRBV2	CASCEGAGANVLTF
TRBJ1-2	TRBV6-5	CASLGGGNYGYTF
TRBJ2-2	TRBV5-1	CASSFSGQVTGELFF
TRBJ2-1	TRBV30	CALQGAIRGEQFF
TRBJ2-7	TRBV9	CASSPGTGLQYEQYF
TRBJ1-2	TRBV6-2/TRBV6-3	CASSRDRYYGYTF
TRBJ1-2	TRBV28	CASGTGVYGYTF
TRBJ1-4	TRBV19	CASRRDNPNEKLFF
TRBJ1-4	TRBV9	CASSPRDRGIVGTGGTYEKLFF
TRBJ1-5	TRBV5-4	CASSPGLDQPQHF
TRBJ2-1	TRBV2	CASRDEGGEQFF
TRBJ2-7	TRBV4-1	CASSPRAGYEQYF
TRBJ2-2	TRBV2	CASNGQGGTGELFF
TRBJ1-5	TRBV13	CASSSTGANQPQHF
TRBJ1-2	TRBV5-1	CASSPEGANYGYTF
TRBJ1-6	TRBV10-1	CASGQLNSPLHF
TRBJ1-6	TRBV5-6	CASSWSSYNSPLHF
TRBJ1-5	TRBV10-3	CATRTGYSNQPQHF
TRBJ2-6	TRBV18	CASSPRGSIAGANVLTF
TRBJ2-1	TRBV7-9	CASAGTGLHNEQFF
TRBJ2-3	TRBV4-1	CASSQDSGADTQYF
TRBJ2-7	TRBV18	CASSPSSGHEQYF
TRBJ2-3	TRBV19	CASSRGGRTDTQYF
TRBJ1-4	TRBV29-1	CSAFTPDRVNEKLFF
TRBJ2-3	TRBV4-3	CASSQDVNFNDRSRSDTQYF
TRBJ1-4	TRBV4-1	CASSQDGGLLIELFF
TRBJ1-1	TRBV7-2	CASGPGNTEAFF
TRBJ2-5	TRBV9	CASSVDAGMETQYF
TRBJ2-7	TRBV3-1/TRBV3-2	CASSRNRGLNDEQYF
TRBJ1-3	TRBV30	CAGLGGGNGNTIYF
TRBJ1-1	TRBV7-2	CASSLPITDSLNAAFF
TRBJ2-1	TRBV4-3	CASSQRHSGGIYNEQFF
TRBJ2-2	TRBV19	CASRFLPGQGGAGELFF
TRBJ2-2	TRBV7-2	CASSSPGQFLFF
TRBJ1-5	TRBV2	CASSEDGGNQPQHF
TRBJ1-1	TRBV5-1	CASSLADGFNTEAFF
TRBJ1-1	TRBV9	CASSARRGDSPYTEAFF
TRBJ1-1	TRBV4-1	CASSPGQGPLNTEAFF
TRBJ1-2	TRBV2	CASSRDWDGYTF
TRBJ1-2	TRBV19	CASSTRDTSNYGYTF
TRBJ2-1	TRBV11-2	CASSLRQGPYNEQFF
TRBJ2-5	TRBV3-1/TRBV3-2	CASSQEYQEETQYF
TRBJ2-3	TRBV6-2/TRBV6-3	CASSFLGVRDTQYF
TRBJ2-2	TRBV11-3	CASSLVRGTGELFF